The clone carrying this T cell receptor beta chain has only one observation. Original processing methods: The authors estimated nucleated cell counts from reference gene primer amplification. Profiled with immunoSEQ multiplex PCR; TCRdb holds only in-frame clones, not every one. From that table come the V and J calls and clone size; the DNA was used to work out D and trimming. The sample lists 100,000 to 140,000 clones; more than 80% were seen once. This sample was included in a study of blood T cell repertoires in COVID-19. About the research overall: The analysed material was cDNA or gDNA that came from T cells, B-cell-depleted T cells, or PBMCs.

This CDR3 is built from 14 residues. Germline V gene sequence: CDR1 SGHVS, CDR2 FQNEAQ. V dropped 1 base and J dropped 6 bases, with 12 bases sitting between them. This clonotype was sampled from a man between 35 and 55 years old with active or convalescent COVID-19. This chain uses TRBV7-8 with TRBJ1-2; the D gene is possibly TRBD1 (6 bases). The sequencing input was peripheral blood. CDR3 sequence: CASSLDAGAHGYTF. CDR3 DNA: TGTGCCAGCAGCTTAGATGCAGGGGCCCATGGCTACACCTTC.